Listed below are T cell receptor beta chains from one sample, sequenced in a study of beta chain features in type 1 diabetes. Using immunoSEQ multiplex PCR, the repertoire was profiled, and TCRdb retains in-frame clones only, with some absent. The sample yields roughly 330,000 clones, approximately 13% seen once. What was sequenced was naive CD4+ T cells from blood. These receptors all come from a woman in her late teens or twenties with type 1 diabetes. The CDR3 runs from the conserved cysteine through the conserved F or W. D genes are given only for firm matches. Size is omitted from some rows. Given values are once, few, many or a class for expanded clones.

v_gene: TRBV5-4
d_gene: NA
abundance: NA
j_gene: TRBJ2-1
len: 16
CDR3nt: TGTGCCAGCAGCCCGGAGGGGCCCGTATCCTACAATGAGCAGTTCTTC
CDR3aa: CASSPEGPVSYNEQFF

v_gene: TRBV6-5
d_gene: NA
abundance: NA
j_gene: TRBJ2-6
len: 15
CDR3nt: TGTGCCAGCAGGAAAACAGGGTTAGGGGCCAACGTCCTGACTTTC
CDR3aa: CASRKTGLGANVLTF

v_gene: TRBV5-1
d_gene: NA
abundance: NA
j_gene: TRBJ2-1
len: 15
CDR3nt: TGCGCCAGCAGCTTCGGGGGAAGCTCCTACAATGAGCAGTTCTTC
CDR3aa: CASSFGGSSYNEQFF

v_gene: TRBV11-3
d_gene: TRBD2
abundance: few
j_gene: TRBJ2-5
len: 15
CDR3nt: TGTGCCAGCAGCTTACGGGAGGGGTGGCAAGAGACCCAGTACTTC
CDR3aa: CASSLREGWQETQYF

v_gene: TRBV28
d_gene: NA
abundance: few
j_gene: TRBJ2-2
len: 15
CDR3nt: TGTGCCAGCATGCTTAGCGGAGCCAACACCGGGGAGCTGTTTTTT
CDR3aa: CASMLSGANTGELFF

v_gene: TRBV5-1
d_gene: NA
abundance: few
j_gene: TRBJ2-1
len: 13
CDR3nt: TGCGCCAGCAGCTTAAGGCCCCAGGATGAGCAGTTCTTC
CDR3aa: CASSLRPQDEQFF

v_gene: TRBV7-2
d_gene: TRBD1
abundance: few
j_gene: TRBJ1-5
len: 16
CDR3nt: TGTGCCAGCAGCCTACAGGGGACCTCAAGCAATCAGCCCCAGCATTTT
CDR3aa: CASSLQGTSSNQPQHF

v_gene: TRBV15
d_gene: NA
abundance: few
j_gene: TRBJ1-5
len: 15
CDR3nt: TGTGCCACCAGACAGATAGCGGGGGGCAACCAGCCCCAGCATTTT
CDR3aa: CATRQIAGGNQPQHF

v_gene: TRBV30
d_gene: NA
abundance: NA
j_gene: TRBJ1-1
len: 13
CDR3nt: TGTGCCTCCTCAGGGACTTTGGACACTGAAGCTTTCTTT
CDR3aa: CASSGTLDTEAFF

v_gene: TRBV11-3
d_gene: TRBD2
abundance: NA
j_gene: TRBJ2-1
len: 12
CDR3nt: TGTGCCAGCCGGGAGGGGGGTCGAGAGCAGTTCTTC
CDR3aa: CASREGGREQFF

v_gene: TRBV9
d_gene: TRBD2
abundance: few
j_gene: TRBJ2-3
len: 16
CDR3nt: TGTGCCAGCAGCCCCCTGGGTGGGAGGGGTGCAGATACGCAGTATTTT
CDR3aa: CASSPLGGRGADTQYF

v_gene: TRBV18
d_gene: TRBD1
abundance: NA
j_gene: TRBJ1-2
len: 15
CDR3nt: TGTGCCAGCTCACCAGTTGGGACAGCCTCCTATGGCTACACCTTC
CDR3aa: CASSPVGTASYGYTF

v_gene: TRBV15
d_gene: NA
abundance: few
j_gene: TRBJ2-3
len: 15
CDR3nt: TGTGCCACCAGCAGAGACCCTACTAGCACAGATACGCAGTATTTT
CDR3aa: CATSRDPTSTDTQYF

v_gene: TRBV7-2
d_gene: NA
abundance: few
j_gene: TRBJ1-1
len: 14
CDR3nt: TGTGCCAGCAGCTTACGGGTGGGGAACACTGAAGCTTTCTTT
CDR3aa: CASSLRVGNTEAFF

v_gene: TRBV6-5
d_gene: NA
abundance: NA
j_gene: TRBJ1-5
len: 14
CDR3nt: TGTGCCAGCAGACCTGACATTAGCAATCAGCCCCAGCATTTT
CDR3aa: CASRPDISNQPQHF

v_gene: TRBV5-6
d_gene: TRBD1
abundance: NA
j_gene: TRBJ1-1
len: 15
CDR3nt: TGTGCCAGCAGCTTCCAGGGGGCCCGACTCACTGAAGCTTTCTTT
CDR3aa: CASSFQGARLTEAFF

v_gene: TRBV28
d_gene: NA
abundance: NA
j_gene: TRBJ2-5
len: 14
CDR3nt: TGTGCCAGCAGTGTCGACAGGAGTGGGGAGACCCAGTACTTC
CDR3aa: CASSVDRSGETQYF

v_gene: TRBV11-3
d_gene: TRBD2
abundance: NA
j_gene: TRBJ2-1
len: 13
CDR3nt: TGTGCCAGCAGCTTAGCGGGGGGAGAGGAGCAGTTCTTC
CDR3aa: CASSLAGGEEQFF

v_gene: TRBV5-4
d_gene: NA
abundance: few
j_gene: TRBJ2-3
len: 15
CDR3nt: TGTGCCAGCAGCTTAAAGAGCGGGAGCACAGATACGCAGTATTTT
CDR3aa: CASSLKSGSTDTQYF

v_gene: TRBV6-6
d_gene: NA
abundance: NA
j_gene: TRBJ2-7
len: 15
CDR3nt: TGTGCCAGCAGTTACTCGAAGGTCGGGGCCTACGAGCAGTACTTC
CDR3aa: CASSYSKVGAYEQYF

v_gene: TRBV5-4
d_gene: TRBD2
abundance: few
j_gene: TRBJ2-1
len: 19
CDR3nt: TGTGCCAGCAGCTCATATATTCTTAGCGGGAGGGCCCGATACAATGAGCAGTTCTTC
CDR3aa: CASSSYILSGRARYNEQFF

v_gene: TRBV30
d_gene: NA
abundance: few
j_gene: TRBJ1-2
len: 13
CDR3nt: TGTGCCTGGAGTGTACGGGGGGGCTATGGCTACACCTTC
CDR3aa: CAWSVRGGYGYTF

v_gene: TRBV19
d_gene: TRBD1
abundance: NA
j_gene: TRBJ1-1
len: 13
CDR3nt: TGTGCCAGTGACAGGGGAGGCTACACTGAAGCTTTCTTT
CDR3aa: CASDRGGYTEAFF

v_gene: TRBV11-3
d_gene: NA
abundance: NA
j_gene: TRBJ2-3
len: 12
CDR3nt: TGTGCCAGCAGTCTAAGCACAGATACGCAGTATTTT
CDR3aa: CASSLSTDTQYF

v_gene: TRBV5-1
d_gene: NA
abundance: NA
j_gene: TRBJ2-5
len: 14
CDR3nt: TGCGCCAGCAGCTTGGGCCAGGGTGGAGAGACCCAGTACTTC
CDR3aa: CASSLGQGGETQYF

v_gene: TRBV27
d_gene: NA
abundance: NA
j_gene: TRBJ2-1
len: 16
CDR3nt: TGTGCCAGCAGTTTACGAGGTCGAGGGGGTTACAATGAGCAGTTCTTC
CDR3aa: CASSLRGRGGYNEQFF

v_gene: TRBV11-2
d_gene: TRBD1
abundance: NA
j_gene: TRBJ2-1
len: 13
CDR3nt: TGTGCCAGCAGCCCACCGTACAGGGGGCATGAGTTCTTC
CDR3aa: CASSPPYRGHEFF

v_gene: TRBV6-5
d_gene: NA
abundance: NA
j_gene: TRBJ1-1
len: 14
CDR3nt: TGTGCCAGCAGCCAATCTGGCAGGGGCCGGGCAGCTTTCTTT
CDR3aa: CASSQSGRGRAAFF

v_gene: TRBV29-1
d_gene: NA
abundance: NA
j_gene: TRBJ2-7
len: 14
CDR3nt: TGCAGCGTTGAAGAGGGCAGGGCAGATCGCGAGCAGTACTTC
CDR3aa: CSVEEGRADREQYF

v_gene: TRBV29-1
d_gene: TRBD2
abundance: few
j_gene: TRBJ2-1
len: 14
CDR3nt: TGCAGCGTTGCCTCGGGACTAGCCTACAATGAGCAGTTCTTC
CDR3aa: CSVASGLAYNEQFF

v_gene: TRBV7-2
d_gene: NA
abundance: few
j_gene: TRBJ2-7
len: 14
CDR3nt: TGTGCCAGCAGCGCCAGGGGAGGGTCTGTCGAGCAGTACTTC
CDR3aa: CASSARGGSVEQYF

v_gene: TRBV30
d_gene: TRBD2
abundance: few
j_gene: TRBJ2-5
len: 14
CDR3nt: TGTGCCTGGACGGGGGGACCGTCCCAAGAGACCCAGTACTTC
CDR3aa: CAWTGGPSQETQYF

v_gene: TRBV7-2
d_gene: TRBD2
abundance: few
j_gene: TRBJ2-3
len: 16
CDR3nt: TGTGCCAGCAGCTTAAGGGCTAGCGGCCTCACAGATACGCAGTATTTT
CDR3aa: CASSLRASGLTDTQYF

v_gene: TRBV18
d_gene: TRBD1
abundance: few
j_gene: TRBJ2-3
len: 13
CDR3nt: TGTGCCAGCTCAATCGGACAGGGAGATACGCAGTATTTT
CDR3aa: CASSIGQGDTQYF

v_gene: TRBV19
d_gene: NA
abundance: NA
j_gene: TRBJ2-1
len: 13
CDR3nt: TGTGCCAGTAGTATCCCCCCCAGGTATGAGCAGTTCTTC
CDR3aa: CASSIPPRYEQFF

v_gene: TRBV4-1
d_gene: NA
abundance: NA
j_gene: TRBJ1-2
len: 14
CDR3nt: TGCGCCAGCAGCCAAGATCGAGGGTTTACCGGCTACACCTTC
CDR3aa: CASSQDRGFTGYTF

v_gene: TRBV15
d_gene: NA
abundance: NA
j_gene: TRBJ2-7
len: 14
CDR3nt: TGTGCCACCAGCAGAGAAGGGGTAGGGTACGAGCAGTACTTC
CDR3aa: CATSREGVGYEQYF

v_gene: TRBV19
d_gene: NA
abundance: few
j_gene: TRBJ1-1
len: 14
CDR3nt: TGTGCCAGTGGAGAGAACAGGGACCTAACTGAAGCTTTCTTT
CDR3aa: CASGENRDLTEAFF

v_gene: TRBV2
d_gene: NA
abundance: few
j_gene: TRBJ2-5
len: 13
CDR3nt: TGTGCCAGCCGCCTTACGGGAGAAGAGACCCAGTACTTC
CDR3aa: CASRLTGEETQYF

v_gene: TRBV29-1
d_gene: TRBD1
abundance: NA
j_gene: TRBJ2-5
len: 15
CDR3nt: TGCAGCGTGCTTAGGGCAGGGGGCTCCCAAGAGACCCAGTACTTC
CDR3aa: CSVLRAGGSQETQYF

v_gene: TRBV6-1
d_gene: TRBD1
abundance: NA
j_gene: TRBJ2-1
len: 15
CDR3nt: TGTGCCAGCAGTGTATGGGGACAGAACTACAATGAGCAGTTCTTC
CDR3aa: CASSVWGQNYNEQFF

v_gene: TRBV19
d_gene: NA
abundance: NA
j_gene: TRBJ2-1
len: 14
CDR3nt: TGTGCCAGTAGTTCCTTTTTTGAGCTCAATGAGCAGTTCTTC
CDR3aa: CASSSFFELNEQFF

v_gene: TRBV18
d_gene: TRBD1
abundance: few
j_gene: TRBJ2-7
len: 16
CDR3nt: TGTGCCAGCTCACCACGCACAGGGGGCACGTCCTACGAGCAGTACTTC
CDR3aa: CASSPRTGGTSYEQYF

v_gene: TRBV29-1
d_gene: NA
abundance: NA
j_gene: TRBJ2-3
len: 19
CDR3nt: TGCAGCGTTCGGATGCAATGGAGTAGCGCCCCCAGGCCAACAGATACGCAGTATTTT
CDR3aa: CSVRMQWSSAPRPTDTQYF

v_gene: TRBV7-2
d_gene: NA
abundance: NA
j_gene: TRBJ2-6
len: 17
CDR3nt: TGTGCCACCGTCGGGGGACAGCCTCTCTCTGGGGCCAACGTCCTGACTTTC
CDR3aa: CATVGGQPLSGANVLTF

v_gene: TRBV28
d_gene: NA
abundance: few
j_gene: TRBJ2-6
len: 14
CDR3nt: TGTGCCGTCCGGGCGGGGTCAGGGGCCAACGTCCTGACTTTC
CDR3aa: CAVRAGSGANVLTF

v_gene: TRBV28
d_gene: NA
abundance: NA
j_gene: TRBJ2-1
len: 16
CDR3nt: TGTGCCAGCAGCTCCCGAGCAGCGGCCTTCTACAATGAGCAGTTCTTC
CDR3aa: CASSSRAAAFYNEQFF

v_gene: TRBV29-1
d_gene: NA
abundance: NA
j_gene: TRBJ1-1
len: 11
CDR3nt: TGCAGCGTTACAGGGAACACTGAAGCTTTCTTT
CDR3aa: CSVTGNTEAFF

v_gene: TRBV19
d_gene: TRBD1
abundance: NA
j_gene: TRBJ1-2
len: 15
CDR3nt: TGTGCCAGTAGTCGAGGACAGGGGGGTGGCTATGGCTACACCTTC
CDR3aa: CASSRGQGGGYGYTF

v_gene: TRBV30
d_gene: NA
abundance: NA
j_gene: TRBJ2-1
len: 15
CDR3nt: TGTGCCTGGAGCAAAAATTGGGCGGGCGGGAATGAGCAGTTCTTC
CDR3aa: CAWSKNWAGGNEQFF

v_gene: TRBV2
d_gene: TRBD1
abundance: few
j_gene: TRBJ1-1
len: 13
CDR3nt: TGTGCCAGCCGGGGACAGACGAACACTGAAGCTTTCTTT
CDR3aa: CASRGQTNTEAFF

v_gene: TRBV29-1
d_gene: NA
abundance: NA
j_gene: TRBJ1-1
len: 11
CDR3nt: TGCAGCGCCGAGCGTAACACTGAAGCTTTCTTT
CDR3aa: CSAERNTEAFF

v_gene: TRBV7-2
d_gene: NA
abundance: few
j_gene: TRBJ2-6
len: 15
CDR3nt: TGTGCCAGCAGCCTACAGGGACCTGGGGCCAACGTCCTGACTTTC
CDR3aa: CASSLQGPGANVLTF

v_gene: TRBV11-3
d_gene: TRBD1
abundance: few
j_gene: TRBJ2-1
len: 15
CDR3nt: TGTGCCAGCAGCTTACCGGGACAGATCTACAATGAGCAGTTCTTC
CDR3aa: CASSLPGQIYNEQFF

v_gene: TRBV30
d_gene: TRBD2
abundance: few
j_gene: TRBJ2-7
len: 15
CDR3nt: TGTGCCTGGAGCCCGCGACTAGCGGAGAGCTACGAGCAGTACTTC
CDR3aa: CAWSPRLAESYEQYF

v_gene: TRBV7-8
d_gene: NA
abundance: few
j_gene: TRBJ1-2
len: 14
CDR3nt: TGTGCCAGCAGCTTAGGAGGGCAGGGGTGGGGCTACACCTTC
CDR3aa: CASSLGGQGWGYTF

v_gene: TRBV28
d_gene: NA
abundance: NA
j_gene: TRBJ1-5
len: 15
CDR3nt: TGTGCCAGCAGTTTGAAAGGGCAGGGGAAACAGCCCCAGCATTTT
CDR3aa: CASSLKGQGKQPQHF

v_gene: TRBV27
d_gene: TRBD1
abundance: few
j_gene: TRBJ2-7
len: 15
CDR3nt: TGTGCCAGCAGTCTTATCGGACAGGGTTCCTACGAGCAGTACTTC
CDR3aa: CASSLIGQGSYEQYF